Shown below are 17 T cell receptor beta chains from a single sample sequenced in a study of T cells in tuberculosis. Assay used: immunoSEQ multiplex PCR; TCRdb lists only in-frame clones, some missing. The sample lists over 30,000 clones; roughly 93% were seen once. Time point meaning: new active TB diagnosis, blood taken before or within 7 days of starting treatment. The sample here was PBMCs, taken at tuberculosis diagnosis. All receptors come from an adult with tuberculosis.

The genes are TRBV5-6 and TRBJ2-7; the match to TRBD2 covers 9 bases. The CDR3 runs 15 residues. In germline, CDR1 is SGHDT, CDR2 YYEEEE. V lost 0 bases to trimming and J lost 7 bases; unmatched junction nucleotides: 8. The CDR3 spells CASSLAAGGRMEQYF. As DNA, the CDR3 is TGTGCCAGCAGCTTGGCCGCGGGGGGGCGCATGGAGCAGTACTTC.

The V and J genes are TRBV14 and TRBJ2-1, with D unresolved. Germline lookup yields CDR1 SGHDN and CDR2 FVKESK. This CDR3 has 16 amino acids. With 4 bases removed from V and 8 bases from J, the gap between germline ends came to 21 bases. The DNA of the CDR3 is TGTGCCAGCAGCCTCTCCCCAGGATCGAACGTGGATGAGCAGTTCTTC. This translates into CASSLSPGSNVDEQFF.

The chain recombines TRBV5-1 with TRBJ2-2; 7 bases line up with TRBD2. The germline V gene has CDR1 SGHRS and CDR2 YFSETQ. The CDR3 length is 17 residues. The junction had 15 bases not matched to a gene; V was cut back by 5 bases and J by 5 bases. Here the CDR3 reads CASRTTRGSQTTGELFF. DNA of the CDR3: TGCGCCAGCAGGACCACGCGGGGGAGCCAAACTACCGGGGAGCTGTTTTTT.

The chain joins TRBV27 to TRBJ2-3; 7 bases map to TRBD1. Germline loops: CDR1 MNHEY, CDR2 SMNVEV (reference sequence). V gave up 2 bases and J gave up 1 base; unmatched junction bases: 12. The CDR3 is 18 residues long. The DNA for the CDR3 is TGTGCCAGCAGTTTACACATATCAGACAGGGTTGGCACAGATACGCAGTATTTT. It is translated as CASSLHISDRVGTDTQYF.

The chain is built from TRBV7-2 and TRBJ1-2; D unclear. From germline, CDR1 is SGHTA and CDR2 FQGNSA. V was pared by 1 base and J by 8 bases, with 11 bases between. The CDR3 extends over 13 amino acids. This CDR3 is CASSLEAADGYTF. The CDR3 region has the DNA TGTGCCAGCAGCTTAGAGGCGGCAGACGGCTACACCTTC.

The V gene is TRBV4-1, the J gene TRBJ1-1, with TRBD1 as a possible D gene (6 bases). V was trimmed by 5 bases and J by 3 bases, leaving 10 bases between them. Germline V lookup: CDR1 MGHRA, CDR2 YSYEKL. The CDR3 totals 13 residues. The CDR3 coding sequence is TGCGCCAGCAGCATACAGGGAGACACTGAAGCTTTCTTT. Protein: CASSIQGDTEAFF.

The V gene is TRBV30, the J gene TRBJ2-2; possibly TRBD1 for D (5 bases). The germline V gene encodes CDR1 GTSNPN and CDR2 SVGIG (reference sequence). The CDR3 extends over 18 amino acids. Trimming pared 0 bases from V and 1 base from J, leaving 18 bases between. The CDR3 sequence is CAWSVLGRWQGNTGELFF. The CDR3 coding sequence is TGTGCCTGGAGTGTACTGGGCCGCTGGCAGGGGAACACCGGGGAGCTGTTTTTT.

The rearrangement uses TRBV10-3 and TRBJ1-3; D uncertain. This CDR3 is 15 amino acids long. V lost 6 bases to trimming and J lost 0 bases, with 12 bases between them. Germline CDR1 ENHRY, CDR2 SYGVKD. CDR3 nucleotides: TGTGCCATCAGCCCTACAGATATCTCTGGAAACACCATATATTTT. Translating it yields CAISPTDISGNTIYF.

The chain is built from TRBV2 and TRBJ2-3; 13 positions match TRBD2. V was clipped by 0 bases and J by 2 bases; unmatched bases: 11. The CDR3 spans 20 residues. Germline values: CDR1 SNHLY, CDR2 FYNNEI. For the CDR3, the DNA is TGTGCCAGCAGTGAAGCGCGTAGGGGACTAGCGGGACCCTACACAGATACGCAGTATTTT. Protein: CASSEARRGLAGPYTDTQYF.

The V call is TRBV6-6, the J call TRBJ1-1, with 8 bases fitting TRBD1. This CDR3 is built from 14 residues. The germline CDR1 and CDR2 sequences are MNHNY and SVGAGI (reference sequence). Germline trimming cut 8 bases from V and 1 base from J; bases unmatched to any gene: 6. CDR3 in amino acids: CASGQTGANTEAFF. As DNA, the CDR3 is TGTGCCAGCGGGCAGACAGGGGCGAACACTGAAGCTTTCTTT.

The chain combines TRBV18 with TRBJ1-2; 7 nucleotides align to TRBD1. The ends lost 3 bases at V and 8 bases at J; junction bases unmatched: 15. This CDR3 is 16 amino acids long. Germline CDR1 and CDR2: KGHSH and LQKENI. The CDR3 region has the DNA TGTGCCAGCTCACCTTCCTCAGAGGCAGGGGGAGGCGGCTACACCTTC. Amino acid sequence: CASSPSSEAGGGGYTF.

The V and J genes are TRBV18 and TRBJ1-5; possibly TRBD1 for D (5 bases). Trimming took 2 bases from V and 5 from J, leaving 10 bases between them. The CDR3 sequence is 14 residues long. Germline loops: CDR1 KGHSH, CDR2 LQKENI. CDR3 loop: CASSPAGMDQPQHF. The CDR3 coding sequence is TGTGCCAGCTCACCAGCAGGGATGGATCAGCCCCAGCATTTT.

V and J are TRBV29-1 and TRBJ2-2; TRBD1 agrees at 10 bases. Losses at the gene ends were 4 bases for V and 4 bases for J; bases not matched to a gene: 3. CDR1 is SQVTM, CDR2 ANQGSEA, per germline. The CDR3 extends over 14 amino acids. Here the CDR3 DNA reads TGCAGCGTTGGGGGACAGGGGTCCACCGGGGAGCTGTTTTTT. Translation gives CSVGGQGSTGELFF.

The chain couples TRBV10-3 to TRBJ1-3, with D unclear. Germline V CDR1 and CDR2: ENHRY, SYGVKD. CDR3 length: 14 residues. V lost 4 bases and J 8 bases, leaving 15 bases between the germline ends. The CDR3 region has the DNA TGTGCCATCAGTGGTTCGGGATCTGGGGACACCATATATTTT. Translated: CAISGSGSGDTIYF.

The chain is built from TRBV5-1 and TRBJ2-5; the match to TRBD2 covers 13 bases. The CDR3 has 15 amino acids. The V gene's germline CDR1 is SGHRS and CDR2 YFSETQ. The V gene end was trimmed by 4 bases and the J gene end by 1 base; junction bases not matched to a gene: 1. The CDR3 here is CASSGLAGAQETQYF. The CDR3 DNA sequence: TGCGCCAGCAGCGGACTAGCGGGGGCCCAAGAGACCCAGTACTTC.

The V call is TRBV28, the J call TRBJ2-1; 8 bases match TRBD1. The junction had 5 bases not matched to a gene; V was cut back by 2 bases and J by 8 bases. Per the germline V gene, CDR1 is MDHEN and CDR2 is SYDVKM. The CDR3 totals 14 residues. The CDR3 protein is CASSLNRGVDEQFF. CDR3 nucleotide sequence: TGTGCCAGCAGTTTAAACAGGGGGGTTGATGAGCAGTTCTTC.

J is TRBJ2-1 and V is TRBV10-1; 7 bases align to TRBD2. V was clipped by 0 bases and J by 9 bases; unmatched bases: 5. CDR1 is WNHNN and CDR2 is SYGVQD in the germline V gene (reference sequence). The CDR3 extends over 14 amino acids. Written as DNA, the CDR3 is TGCGCCAGCAGTGAGTCGATGGGACTATCTGAGCAGTTCTTC. Amino acids: CASSESMGLSEQFF.